The T cell receptor beta chain under discussion was sequenced for a study of CD8+ T cells in alopecia areata. On the study more broadly: Skin-grafted roughly 7-11-week-old female C3H/HeJ mice received tissue from roughly 6-12-month-old C3H/HeJ donors with spontaneous alopecia. General study results and limits: Resident alphabeta T-cell populations of normal skin are likewise subject to sequencing in scalp samples. Sharing of TCRs across patients appeared less clear than in mice, possibly for HLA-related reasons.

CDR1 and CDR2 (germline): NNHDY, SYVADS. Trimming left V 1 base short and J 0 bases short, with 11 bases between. The CDR3 spans 15 residues. Concerning this clone: Its antigen remains unknown. The listed genes are named as in mouse. The read ends 4 residues shy of where the CDR3 ends; the end is completed using the germline J gene.

Extracted RNA was reverse transcribed, and the resulting cDNA served as sequencing template. Clones were read by immunoSEQ multiplex PCR, and TCRdb kept only the in-frame ones, dropping some. Recorded here are more than 90,000 clones, none singletons. The sequencing sample was made of lesional skin. The sequence came from a C3H/HeJ mouse with alopecia areata. Strain haplotype (MHC): H2-k. The chain uses TRBV13-3 and TRBJ2-7; weak D call: TRBD1 (5 bases). The CDR3 sequence: CASSDLTASSYEQYF. CDR3 DNA, as far as it was read: TGTGCCAGCAGTGATCTGACAGCGAGCTCCTAT.